This is a list of T cell receptor beta chains from one sample in a study of regulatory T cells in long-lasting Graves disease. One entry per CDR3 protein, called by TCRdb with MiXCR from the multiplex PCR reads. The sample includes about 470,000 distinct CDR3 sequences, 15% of them seen just once. These data also featured in a second study, about T cells in Graves' hyperthyroidism and ophthalmopathy.

Sequencing used peripheral blood mononuclear cells (PBMCs), obtained at new diagnosis, from a patient treated with antithyroid drugs. Every receptor here comes from a woman in her twenties or thirties with Graves disease. CDR3s include the opening cysteine and the closing phenylalanine or tryptophan. Each record gives: D gene, clone size, V gene, J gene, CDR3 protein, CDR3 DNA. A D gene is named only where the DNA matches it firmly. Size is omitted from some rows. Given values are once, few, many or a class for expanded clones.

>TRBD1|few|TRBV29-1|TRBJ2-2
CSVSGGVGELFF
TGCAGCGTTTCAGGGGGCGTGGGGGAGCTGTTTTTT
>NA|many|TRBV5-5|TRBJ2-7
CASSLGLEDYEQYF
TGTGCCAGCAGCTTGGGACTAGAGGACTACGAGCAGTACTTC
>TRBD1|many|TRBV5-6|TRBJ1-6
CASSLVSRGRTNSPLHF
TGTGCCAGCAGCTTGGTATCCAGGGGGCGGACGAATTCACCCCTCCACTTT
>NA|many|TRBV28|TRBJ1-3
CASRLGGSGNTIYF
TGTGCCAGCAGACTCGGCGGCTCTGGAAACACCATATATTTT
>TRBD1|NA|TRBV12-3/TRBV12-4|TRBJ2-4
CASSSGQGKNIQYF
TGTGCCAGCAGTTCGGGACAGGGAAAAAACATTCAGTACTTC
>TRBD1|many|TRBV4-2|TRBJ1-5
CASRETGGDQPQHF
TGTGCCAGCAGGGAGACAGGGGGCGATCAGCCCCAGCATTTT
>NA|few|TRBV29-1|TRBJ1-3
CSVNGGSSGNTIYF
TGCAGCGTTAATGGTGGGAGCTCTGGAAACACCATATATTTT
>NA|many|TRBV5-1|TRBJ1-1
CASTRDWGWDTEAFF
TGCGCCAGCACCCGGGATTGGGGCTGGGACACTGAAGCTTTCTTT
>NA|many|TRBV30|TRBJ1-2
CAWTAGTLYGYTF
TGTGCCTGGACGGCGGGGACACTATATGGCTACACCTTC
>TRBD1|few|TRBV20-1|TRBJ2-1
CSARPRGQEIYNEQFF
TGCAGTGCTCGCCCCCGGGGACAGGAAATCTACAATGAGCAGTTCTTC
>TRBD2|few|TRBV24-1|TRBJ2-1
CATSDRRGRENEQFF
TGTGCCACCAGTGACCGACGGGGGAGGGAAAATGAGCAGTTCTTC
>NA|few|TRBV4-1|TRBJ1-5
CASSQMGGPQPQHF
TGCGCCAGCAGCCAGATGGGGGGGCCGCAGCCCCAGCATTTT
>NA|few|TRBV30|TRBJ1-2
CAWGMGDYGYTF
TGTGCCTGGGGAATGGGAGACTATGGCTACACCTTC
>TRBD2|many|TRBV11-3|TRBJ2-7
CASSRTSGGLTYF
TGTGCCAGCAGTCGAACTAGCGGGGGTTTAACGTACTTC
>NA|NA|TRBV18|TRBJ2-5
CASSPGRSETQYF
TGTGCCAGCTCACCAGGCAGGTCTGAGACCCAGTACTTC
>NA|many|TRBV12-3/TRBV12-4|TRBJ1-1
CASRSGGDTEAFF
TGTGCCAGCAGGTCCGGGGGGGACACTGAAGCTTTCTTT
>NA|few|TRBV27|TRBJ1-1
CASSLNSEAFF
TGTGCCAGCAGTTTAAACTCTGAAGCTTTCTTT
>TRBD1|few|TRBV24-1|TRBJ1-4
CATSDPGQEGEKLFF
TGTGCCACCAGTGATCCGGGACAGGAAGGTGAAAAACTGTTTTTT
>TRBD1|few|TRBV19|TRBJ2-7
CASSPPGQQMKEQYF
TGTGCCAGTAGCCCGCCGGGACAGCAAATGAAAGAGCAGTACTTC
>NA|many|TRBV14|TRBJ2-1
CASSQDFRWGNEQFF
TGTGCCAGCAGCCAAGATTTTCGGTGGGGCAATGAGCAGTTCTTC
>NA|many|TRBV29-1|TRBJ2-7
CSVAQRPTSYEQYF
TGCAGCGTTGCTCAGCGTCCAACTTCCTACGAGCAGTACTTC
>NA|many|TRBV29-1|TRBJ2-1
CSPMFANEQFF
TGCAGCCCCATGTTTGCGAATGAGCAGTTCTTC
>NA|few|TRBV7-9|TRBJ2-5
CASSPRGIQETQYF
TGTGCCAGCAGCCCCCGGGGGATCCAAGAGACCCAGTACTTC
>NA|many|TRBV7-9|TRBJ2-5
CASSLEVDQYF
TGTGCCAGCAGCTTAGAAGTGGACCAGTACTTC
>NA|many|TRBV5-5|TRBJ1-1
CASSDTQRGPNTEAFF
TGTGCCAGCAGCGATACCCAGAGGGGCCCGAACACTGAAGCTTTCTTT
>NA|NA|TRBV27|TRBJ2-5
CASSTRPTKETQYF
TGTGCCAGCAGTACCCGCCCCACGAAAGAGACCCAGTACTTC
>TRBD2|NA|TRBV6-1|TRBJ2-5
CASSDPAGTSGSGETQYF
TGTGCCAGCAGTGACCCCGCCGGGACTAGCGGGAGTGGAGAGACCCAGTACTTC
>NA|few|TRBV5-1|TRBJ1-2
CASSSGLDYGYTF
TGCGCCAGCAGCTCGGGGTTGGATTATGGCTACACCTTC
>TRBD2|many|TRBV29-1|TRBJ2-7
CSVAGTSGSGYEQYF
TGCAGCGTTGCGGGGACTAGCGGGAGTGGTTACGAGCAGTACTTC
>NA|many|TRBV24-1|TRBJ2-3
CATSDPRGGADTQYF
TGTGCCACCAGTGACCCCAGGGGGGGGGCAGATACGCAGTATTTT
>NA|many|TRBV28|TRBJ2-7
CASSSPPIREQYF
TGTGCCAGCAGTTCCCCCCCGATCCGGGAGCAGTACTTC
>TRBD1|few|TRBV6-1|TRBJ1-1
CASRETGQSEAFF
TGTGCCAGCAGAGAGACGGGACAGTCAGAAGCTTTCTTT
>TRBD2|NA|TRBV3-1|TRBJ2-1
CASSPGRGGRLNEQFF
TGTGCCAGCAGCCCAGGACGGGGCGGGAGGCTGAATGAGCAGTTCTTC
>NA|NA|TRBV19|TRBJ2-2
CASSIRYDSRPRNTGELFF
TGTGCCAGTAGTATAAGGTACGACAGCCGCCCGAGAAACACCGGGGAGCTGTTTTTT
>TRBD2|many|TRBV15|TRBJ2-5
CATSRARTSGSWEETQYF
TGTGCCACCAGCAGAGCGAGAACTAGCGGGAGTTGGGAGGAGACCCAGTACTTC
>NA|many|TRBV12-3/TRBV12-4|TRBJ2-1
CASSFTNEQFF
TGTGCCAGCAGTTTCACCAATGAGCAGTTCTTC
>TRBD1|few|TRBV18|TRBJ1-6
CASSPLTGELFPLHF
TGTGCCAGCTCACCCCTGACAGGGGAGCTTTTCCCCCTCCACTTT
>TRBD1|few|TRBV6-1|TRBJ1-1
CASRSGGQPNTEAFF
TGTGCCAGCAGGTCGGGGGGACAGCCGAACACTGAAGCTTTCTTT
>TRBD2|many|TRBV10-3|TRBJ2-1
CAISGTRNNEQFF
TGTGCCATCAGTGGGACTAGAAACAATGAGCAGTTCTTC
>TRBD1|many|TRBV10-1|TRBJ2-3
CASSESRTGGADTQYF
TGCGCCAGCAGTGAGTCGAGGACAGGGGGGGCAGATACGCAGTATTTT
>NA|many|TRBV16|TRBJ2-7
CASSLSAQLLYEQYF
TGTGCCAGCAGCCTGTCCGCACAGTTGCTCTACGAGCAGTACTTC
>NA|NA|TRBV7-8|TRBJ2-7
CASSITPGYEQYF
TGTGCCAGCAGCATTACACCCGGCTACGAGCAGTACTTC
>NA|many|TRBV5-1|TRBJ1-2
CASSSTGTNYGYTF
TGCGCCAGCAGCTCGACCGGGACTAACTATGGCTACACCTTC
>NA|many|TRBV15|TRBJ2-1
CATSREIWQGGNEQFF
TGTGCCACCAGCAGAGAAATATGGCAGGGCGGAAATGAGCAGTTCTTC
>TRBD1|many|TRBV3-1|TRBJ1-1
CASSPQGGASEAFF
TGTGCCAGCAGCCCTCAGGGGGGGGCCTCTGAAGCTTTCTTT
>NA|many|TRBV6-5|TRBJ1-2
CASSYGGLRFGQIRDLLDGYTF
TGTGCCAGCAGTTACGGCGGGCTGAGGTTCGGACAGATCAGAGACCTTTTGGATGGCTACACCTTC
>NA|many|TRBV19|TRBJ2-1
CASSPTGTPVSYNEQFF
TGTGCCAGTAGCCCGACCGGGACACCCGTCTCCTACAATGAGCAGTTCTTC
>TRBD1|few|TRBV5-1|TRBJ2-7
CASSYDRGVEQYF
TGCGCCAGCAGCTATGACAGGGGAGTCGAGCAGTACTTC
>NA|many|TRBV28|TRBJ2-2
CATYGGRDTGELFF
TGTGCCACCTACGGAGGTCGAGATACCGGGGAGCTGTTTTTT
>NA|many|TRBV20-1|TRBJ2-3
CSAERGDTADTQYF
TGCAGTGCTGAACGGGGAGACACGGCAGATACGCAGTATTTT